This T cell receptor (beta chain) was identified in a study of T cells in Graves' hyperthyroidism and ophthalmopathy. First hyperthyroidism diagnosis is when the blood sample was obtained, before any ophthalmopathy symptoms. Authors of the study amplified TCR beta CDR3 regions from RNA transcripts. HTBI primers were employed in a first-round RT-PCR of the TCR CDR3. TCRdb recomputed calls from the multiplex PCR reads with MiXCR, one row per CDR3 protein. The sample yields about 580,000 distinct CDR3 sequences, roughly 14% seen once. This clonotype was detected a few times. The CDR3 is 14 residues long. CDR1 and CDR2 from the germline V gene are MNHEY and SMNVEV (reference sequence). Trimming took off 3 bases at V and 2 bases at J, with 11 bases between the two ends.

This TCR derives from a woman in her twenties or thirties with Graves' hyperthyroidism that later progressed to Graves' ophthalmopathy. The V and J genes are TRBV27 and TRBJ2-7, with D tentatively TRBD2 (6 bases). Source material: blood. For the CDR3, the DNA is TGTGCCAGCAGTTTGAAGCGGGCGGCCTACGAGCAGTACTTC. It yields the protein CASSLKRAAYEQYF.